The 7 T cell receptor beta chains in this list originate from one sample, sequenced in a study of blood T cell repertoires in COVID-19. Generated by immunoSEQ multiplex PCR, the TCRdb table keeps only in-frame clones and is missing some. The sample lists roughly 230,000 clones, roughly 80% occurring once. Sequencing was done on a sample of PBMCs or T cells enriched from blood (not recorded which). These receptors were collected from a middle-aged man who had recovered from COVID-19.

This clone showed up just a few times. The chain links TRBV7-2 to TRBJ2-7, with TRBD2 identical over 10 bases. The CDR3 length is 14 residues. Germline assignment: CDR1 SGHTA and CDR2 FQGNSA. With V trimmed by 8 bases and J by 3 bases, 7 bases remained unmatched. This chain's CDR3 is CASGKAGGYYEQYF. CDR3 nucleotide sequence: TGTGCCAGCGGGAAAGCGGGAGGGTACTACGAGCAGTACTTC.

This chain uses TRBV25-1 with TRBJ1-2; 7 nucleotides agree with TRBD1. This CDR3 has 12 amino acids. Losses at the gene ends were 6 bases for V and 8 bases for J; bases not matched to a gene: 6. Per the germline V gene, CDR1 is MGHDK and CDR2 is SYGVNS. The chain's CDR3 is CASSQPGGGYTF. The CDR3 DNA follows: TGTGCCAGCAGCCAGCCAGGGGGAGGCTACACCTTC.

The chain carries TRBV28 and TRBJ2-2, with D possibly being TRBD2 (6 bases). V lost 7 bases and J lost 4, with 13 bases in between. CDR3 length: 14 residues. The germline CDR1 and CDR2 sequences are MDHEN and SYDVKM. Here the CDR3 reads CASMWGEITGELFF. The CDR3 nucleotides are TGTGCCAGCATGTGGGGGGAAATCACCGGGGAGCTGTTTTTT.

The chain links TRBV6-5 to TRBJ1-5; 7 nucleotides line up with TRBD1. The CDR3 contains 15 residues. CDR1 MNHEY and CDR2 SVGAGI come from the germline V gene. With 4 bases clipped from V and 0 bases from J, the junction kept 3 bases outside the gene matches. CDR3 DNA: TGTGCCAGCAGTTCCGGGACAGATAGCAATCAGCCCCAGCATTTT. Protein product: CASSSGTDSNQPQHF.

This clone appeared once. The chain carries TRBV5-6 and TRBJ2-7, with D possibly TRBD1 on 5 matching bases. Trimming stripped 0 bases from V and 6 bases from J, with 10 bases between. The V gene's germline CDR1 is SGHDT and CDR2 YYEEEE. This CDR3 comprises 13 residues. CDR3 sequence (DNA): TGTGCCAGCAGCTTGGCAGGGCTTAGCGAGCAGTACTTC. The encoded protein is CASSLAGLSEQYF.

In this sample, this clone turned up a few times. The chain carries TRBV30 and TRBJ1-2; 9 bases line up with TRBD1. With V trimmed by 3 bases and J by 6 bases, 5 bases remained unmatched. Germline values: CDR1 GTSNPN, CDR2 SVGIG (reference sequence). CDR3 length: 13 residues. The CDR3 reads CAWRAGTGNGYTF. CDR3 nucleotides: TGTGCCTGGAGGGCCGGGACAGGGAATGGCTACACCTTC.

V usage is TRBV30 and J usage is TRBJ1-2; D gene unclear. This CDR3 contains 13 residues. Germline assignment: CDR1 GTSNPN and CDR2 SVGIG (reference sequence). V dropped 1 base and J dropped 8 bases, with 14 bases sitting between them. DNA for the CDR3: TGTGCCTGGAGTGCTGGGCAGTCTTGGGGCTACACCTTC. Residues: CAWSAGQSWGYTF.